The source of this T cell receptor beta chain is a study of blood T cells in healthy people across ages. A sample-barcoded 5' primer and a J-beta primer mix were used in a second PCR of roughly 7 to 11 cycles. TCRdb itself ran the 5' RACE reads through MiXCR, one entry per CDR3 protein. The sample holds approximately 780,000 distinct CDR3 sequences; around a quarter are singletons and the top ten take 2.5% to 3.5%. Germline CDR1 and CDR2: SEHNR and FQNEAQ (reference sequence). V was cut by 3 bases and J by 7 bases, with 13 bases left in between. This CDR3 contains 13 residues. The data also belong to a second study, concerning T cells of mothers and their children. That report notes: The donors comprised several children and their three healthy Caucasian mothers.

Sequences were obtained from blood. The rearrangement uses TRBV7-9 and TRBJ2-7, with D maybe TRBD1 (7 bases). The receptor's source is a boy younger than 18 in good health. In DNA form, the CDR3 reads TGTGCCAGCAGCTTGGAGGGGGCTAAAGAGCAGTACTTC. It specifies CASSLEGAKEQYF.